This entry lists 26 T cell receptor beta chains sequenced from one sample in a study of neoadjuvant anti-PD-1 for oral cavity cancer. TCRdb's table, derived via immunoSEQ multiplex PCR, lists solely in-frame clones and lacks some. The sample records roughly 67,000 clones, around 80% being singletons. The input for sequencing was PBMCs, taken before nivolumab (anti-PD-1) treatment. The source is a person between 40 and 80 years old with oral cavity squamous cell carcinoma.

This chain joins TRBV6-6 and TRBJ1-2; no reliable D call. The CDR3 spans 15 residues. Germline CDR1 MNHNY, CDR2 SVGAGI (reference sequence). Trimming cost V 0 bases and J 0 bases, with 8 bases left between them. CDR3 in amino acids: CASSYSSVTNYGYTF. CDR3 DNA sequence: TGTGCCAGCAGTTACTCGTCAGTAACTAACTATGGCTACACCTTC.

CDR3 sequence: CASSLSVSGHLYEQYF. The CDR3 nucleotides read TGTGCCAGCAGTTTATCGGTCTCGGGACACCTCTACGAGCAGTACTTC. The V and J genes are TRBV27 and TRBJ2-7, with D possibly TRBD1 on 6 matching bases. Deletions cut 0 bases from V and 3 bases from J, with 15 bases between. In germline, CDR1 is MNHEY, CDR2 SMNVEV (reference sequence). This CDR3 has 16 amino acids.

This clone was seen only once. This rearrangement joins TRBV5-4 to TRBJ2-1, with 10 nucleotides matching TRBD2. V shed 6 bases and J 10 bases; nucleotides not matched to a gene: 16. The CDR3 runs to 16 residues. Germline loops: CDR1 SGHNT, CDR2 YYREEE (reference sequence). This chain's CDR3 is CASTPSRASGRGEQFF. The CDR3 DNA is TGTGCCAGCACCCCATCCCGCGCTAGCGGGAGAGGCGAGCAGTTCTTC.

This chain connects TRBV29-1 to TRBJ1-1; D call uncertain. Germline V gene lookup returns CDR1 SQVTM and CDR2 ANQGSEA. CDR3 size: 12 residues. Trimming pared 4 bases from V and 1 base from J, leaving 7 bases between. In nucleotides, the CDR3 is TGCAGCGTTGGGACGGCGAACACTGAAGCTTTCTTT. It specifies CSVGTANTEAFF.

This chain links TRBV7-8 with TRBJ1-5; TRBD1 agrees at 8 bases. Germline V gene lookup returns CDR1 SGHVS and CDR2 FQNEAQ. The trim removed 4 bases at V and 3 bases at J, leaving 5 bases unmatched. The CDR3 extends over 15 amino acids. CDR3 sequence (DNA): TGTGCCAGCAGCTCAGGGGGCCAGACCAATCAGCCCCAGCATTTT. Residues: CASSSGGQTNQPQHF.

V and J are TRBV6-4 and TRBJ2-1; TRBD2 aligns across 7 bases. This CDR3 is 14 amino acids long. Losses at the gene ends were 6 bases for V and 1 base for J; bases not matched to a gene: 3. Germline V gene sequence: CDR1 MRHNA, CDR2 SNTAGT. Here the CDR3 DNA reads TGTGCCAGCAGCCGCGGGGGATCCTACAATGAGCAGTTCTTC. Translated: CASSRGGSYNEQFF.

This chain uses TRBV7-6 with TRBJ1-6; TRBD1 aligns across 7 bases. The CDR3 spans 16 residues. Germline V CDR1 and CDR2: SGHVS, FNYEAQ. V was pared by 8 bases and J by 1 base, with 8 bases of the junction left unmatched. The CDR3 sequence is CASSQGGSSYNSPLHF. The CDR3 bases are TGTGCCAGCTCCCAGGGGGGGAGTTCCTATAATTCACCCCTCCACTTT.

The CDR3 loop reads CASSDGQGGTEAFF. The CDR3 region has the DNA TGTGCCAGCAGCGACGGGCAGGGAGGCACTGAAGCTTTCTTT. The V and J genes are TRBV9 and TRBJ1-1, with D possibly TRBD1 on 5 matching bases. The V end lost 3 bases, the J end lost 4 bases, and 13 bases lay between the germline ends. The V gene's germline CDR1 is SGDLS and CDR2 YYNGEE. CDR3 length: 14 amino acids.

The V gene is TRBV6-6, the J gene TRBJ2-1; D tentatively fits TRBD1 or TRBD2 (5 bases each). CDR3 size: 16 residues. CDR1 and CDR2 from the germline V gene are MNHNY and SVGAGI (reference sequence). Trimming took off 4 bases at V and 2 bases at J, with 15 bases between the two ends. This CDR3 reads CASSWTGQFPYNEQFF. CDR3 nucleotide sequence: TGTGCCAGCAGTTGGACGGGGCAGTTTCCCTACAATGAGCAGTTCTTC.

This clone was found once. The chain has TRBV6-5 and TRBJ2-7; D may be TRBD1 (6 bases). Germline V lookup: CDR1 MNHEY, CDR2 SVGAGI. CDR3 length equals 14 residues. Between the trimmed V and J ends, which lost 2 bases and 3 bases, there was a span of 11 bases. CDR3 sequence (DNA): TGTGCCAGCAGTTACCAGGGACAATTCTACGAGCAGTACTTC. This encodes CASSYQGQFYEQYF.

The CDR3 bases are TGTGCCAGCAGCTTAGCGCTAGCGGGAGGGTCGACAGATACGCAGTATTTT. It codes for CASSLALAGGSTDTQYF. This rearrangement joins TRBV7-2 to TRBJ2-3; 12 nucleotides line up with TRBD2. Germline CDR1 SGHTA, CDR2 FQGNSA. The V and J ends lost 0 bases and 3 bases, in that order; junction bases with no gene match: 4. The CDR3 spans 17 residues. The full variable domain, with the rest looked up from reference TRBV7-2 and TRBJ2-3, is GAGVSQSPSNKVTEKGKDVELRCDPISGHTALYWYRQSLGQGLEFLIYFQGNSAPDKSGLPSDRFSAERTGGSVSTLTIQRTQQEDSAVYLCASSLALAGGSTDTQYFGPGTRLTVL.

The chain joins TRBV5-1 to TRBJ2-1, with a tentative D call TRBD2 (6 bases). This CDR3 is built from 16 residues. The germline V and J ends were trimmed by 2 bases and 4 bases, with 16 bases remaining between them. The germline V gene has CDR1 SGHRS and CDR2 YFSETQ. CDR3 nucleotide sequence: TGCGCCAGCAGCTTCTGGGACTTTCCAGAATACAATGAGCAGTTCTTC. Translated, it gives CASSFWDFPEYNEQFF.

In this sample, this clone turned up once. This chain connects TRBV7-8 to TRBJ1-1; possible D gene TRBD1, 6 bases. V lost 7 bases to trimming and J lost 6 bases, with 21 bases between them. This CDR3 region has 15 residues. Germline lookup yields CDR1 SGHVS and CDR2 FQNEAQ. For the CDR3, the DNA is TGTGCCAGCACCTCAATGAGGGGGTCGTACGCTGAAGCTTTCTTT. Amino acids: CASTSMRGSYAEAFF.

The gene calls are TRBV30 and TRBJ2-5; 12 positions match TRBD2. V gave up 0 bases and J gave up 5 bases; unmatched junction bases: 19. This CDR3 region has 20 residues. CDR1 is GTSNPN, CDR2 SVGIG, per germline (reference sequence). The CDR3 spells CAWSVRPGLAGGPRGETQYF. The DNA for the CDR3 is TGTGCCTGGAGTGTACGCCCCGGGCTAGCGGGAGGGCCACGCGGTGAGACCCAGTACTTC.

The J gene is TRBJ1-3, the V gene TRBV9; TRBD1 aligns across 7 bases. The CDR3 is 16 amino acids. The ends lost 3 bases at V and 4 bases at J; junction bases unmatched: 10. From germline, CDR1 is SGDLS and CDR2 YYNGEE. CDR3: CASSARRMTGGNTIYF. CDR3 DNA sequence: TGTGCCAGCAGCGCCCGGAGGATGACAGGGGGAAACACCATATATTTT.

The chain employs TRBV6-5 and TRBJ1-2; D ambiguous. The CDR3 consists of 16 residues. Germline V gene sequence: CDR1 MNHEY, CDR2 SVGAGI. The ends were cut back, 0 bases at V and 2 bases at J, with 13 bases in the middle. CDR3 in DNA: TGTGCCAGCAGTTACTCGACGAGTGGAATCAACTATGGCTACACCTTC. This gives the protein CASSYSTSGINYGYTF.

V gene TRBV10-3 combines with J gene TRBJ1-5, with D maybe TRBD1 (5 bases). Per the germline V gene, CDR1 is ENHRY and CDR2 is SYGVKD. Trimming took off 5 bases at V and 0 bases at J, with 14 bases between the two ends. There are 16 residues in the CDR3. This chain's CDR3 is CAISRGSVVSNQPQHF. The CDR3 DNA is TGTGCCATCAGTAGGGGATCGGTTGTTAGCAATCAGCCCCAGCATTTT.

This chain joins TRBV11-2 and TRBJ2-2, with D possibly being TRBD2 (6 bases). The CDR3 spans 15 residues. Germline loops: CDR1 SGHAT, CDR2 FQNNGV. Trimming took off 6 bases at V and 1 base at J, with 12 bases between the two ends. CDR3 coding DNA: TGTGCCAGCAGGAGACCGGGGGTGAACACCGGGGAGCTGTTTTTT. Translating it yields CASRRPGVNTGELFF. The full variable domain, in which reference TRBV11-2 and TRBJ2-2 provide the parts outside the CDR3, is EAGVAQSPRYKIIEKRQSVAFWCNPISGHATLYWYQQILGQGPKLLIQFQNNGVVDDSQLPKDRFSAERLKGVDSTLKIQPAKLEDSAVYLCASRRPGVNTGELFFGEGSRLTVL.

The chain joins TRBV5-4 to TRBJ1-2; D might be TRBD1 (5 bases). The CDR3 spans 17 residues. The V and J ends lost 3 bases and 7 bases respectively, with 25 bases between them. Germline lookup yields CDR1 SGHNT and CDR2 YYREEE (reference sequence). In nucleotides, the CDR3 is TGTGCCAGCAGCTGGAGGTTAGGTAGGGGAGTCGGCGGTGGCTACACCTTC. It yields the protein CASSWRLGRGVGGGYTF.

The chain links TRBV5-1 to TRBJ2-3; 9 bases fit TRBD2. Losses at the gene ends were 5 bases for V and 2 bases for J; bases not matched to a gene: 6. The CDR3 extends over 15 amino acids. Germline lookup yields CDR1 SGHRS and CDR2 YFSETQ. The CDR3 reads CASSYSGGLTDTQYF. DNA of the CDR3: TGCGCCAGCAGTTACAGCGGGGGGCTCACAGATACGCAGTATTTT. Using reference TRBV5-1 and TRBJ2-3 for the parts outside the CDR3, the full variable domain is KAGVTQTPRYLIKTRGQQVTLSCSPISGHRSVSWYQQTPGQGLQFLFEYFSETQRNKGNFPGRFSGRQFSNSRSEMNVSTLELGDSALYLCASSYSGGLTDTQYFGPGTRLTVL.

The gene calls are TRBV9 and TRBJ2-7; D gene ambiguous. Deletions cut 4 bases from V and 3 bases from J, with 14 bases between. The CDR3 contains 14 residues. CDR1 is SGDLS, CDR2 YYNGEE, per germline. CDR3 bases: TGTGCCAGCAGCAGAACCACAGAGTTCTACGAGCAGTACTTC. Its translation: CASSRTTEFYEQYF.

This sequence joins TRBV9 and TRBJ1-1, with D tentatively TRBD1 (5 bases). Germline V gene data show CDR1 as SGDLS and CDR2 as YYNGEE. The germline V and J ends were trimmed by 0 bases and 9 bases, with 9 bases remaining between them. CDR3 length: 12 residues. CDR3 nucleotide sequence: TGTGCCAGCAGCGTAGAGGAGGGACAAGCTTTCTTT. Translated: CASSVEEGQAFF.

V gene TRBV5-1 combines with J gene TRBJ1-2, with D tentatively TRBD1 (5 bases). Germline lookup yields CDR1 SGHRS and CDR2 YFSETQ. The CDR3 is 12 residues long. V lost 1 base and J 6 bases, leaving 7 bases between the germline ends. The CDR3 sequence is CASSLMGDGYTF. The DNA for the CDR3 is TGCGCCAGCAGCTTGATGGGGGATGGCTACACCTTC.

This clone has just one count. The chain recombines TRBV30 with TRBJ1-2; unclear D gene. Germline V gives CDR1 GTSNPN, CDR2 SVGIG (reference sequence). The CDR3 length is 15 residues. V lost 0 bases and J lost 0, with 11 bases in between. CDR3 amino acids: CAWSVQPIANYGYTF. The CDR3 bases are TGTGCCTGGAGTGTACAACCCATAGCTAACTATGGCTACACCTTC.

The V and J genes are TRBV30 and TRBJ2-7; 8 positions agree with TRBD2. J gave up 2 bases and V 3 bases, and 12 bases lay outside the gene matches. Looked up from germline, CDR1 is GTSNPN and CDR2 is SVGIG (reference sequence). This CDR3 comprises 16 residues. The chain's CDR3 is CAWSPTASGSPYEQYF. As DNA, the CDR3 is TGTGCCTGGAGCCCTACCGCAAGCGGGAGTCCCTACGAGCAGTACTTC.

The chain joins TRBV28 to TRBJ2-1, with D possibly being TRBD1 or TRBD2 (6 bases each). This CDR3 spans 16 amino acids. Germline lookup yields CDR1 MDHEN and CDR2 SYDVKM. V dropped 7 bases and J dropped 8 bases, with 24 bases sitting between them. The CDR3 protein is CASTRSGADIRDEQFF. As DNA, the CDR3 is TGTGCCAGCACCCGATCGGGGGCCGATATACGCGATGAGCAGTTCTTC.